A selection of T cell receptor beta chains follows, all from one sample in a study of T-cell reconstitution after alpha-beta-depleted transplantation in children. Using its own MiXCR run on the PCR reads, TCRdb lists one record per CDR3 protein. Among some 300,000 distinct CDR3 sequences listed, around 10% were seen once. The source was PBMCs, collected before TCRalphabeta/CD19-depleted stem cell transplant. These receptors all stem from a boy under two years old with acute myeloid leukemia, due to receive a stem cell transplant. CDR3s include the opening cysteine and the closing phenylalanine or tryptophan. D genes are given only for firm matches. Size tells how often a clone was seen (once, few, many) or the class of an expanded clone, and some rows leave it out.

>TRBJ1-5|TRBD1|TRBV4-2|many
CASSHGSGTGGGQPQHF
TGTGCCAGCAGCCATGGCTCCGGGACAGGGGGAGGTCAGCCCCAGCATTTT
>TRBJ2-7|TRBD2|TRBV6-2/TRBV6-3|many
CASSHQREPYEQYF
TGTGCCAGCAGCCACCAGCGGGAACCCTACGAGCAGTACTTC
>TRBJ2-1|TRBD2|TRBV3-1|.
CASSQDRSSGAFYNEQFF
TGTGCCAGCAGCCAAGATAGGAGTAGCGGGGCCTTCTACAATGAGCAGTTCTTC
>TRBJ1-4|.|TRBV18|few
CATSWRYRDEKLFF
TGTGCCACCAGCTGGAGATATAGGGATGAAAAACTGTTTTTT
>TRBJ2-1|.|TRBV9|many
CASSALTSSNEQFF
TGTGCCAGCAGCGCCCTTACTAGTTCCAATGAGCAGTTCTTC
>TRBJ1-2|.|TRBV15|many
CATSRDGNYGYTF
TGTGCCACCAGCAGAGACGGCAACTATGGCTACACCTTC
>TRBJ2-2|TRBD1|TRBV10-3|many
CAISDAGGNTGELFF
TGTGCCATCAGTGATGCAGGGGGGAACACCGGGGAGCTGTTTTTT
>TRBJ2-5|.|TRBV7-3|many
CASSLTGRPPAQETQYF
TGTGCCAGCAGCTTAACTGGGCGTCCCCCGGCCCAAGAGACCCAGTACTTC
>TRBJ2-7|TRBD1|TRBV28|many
CASRRQGHYEQYF
TGTGCCAGCAGGAGACAGGGGCACTACGAGCAGTACTTC
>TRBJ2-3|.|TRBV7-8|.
CASSVGGDWNTQYF
TGTGCCAGCAGCGTGGGGGGAGACTGGAATACGCAGTATTTT
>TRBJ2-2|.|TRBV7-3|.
CASSFSDRRGTGELFF
TGTGCCAGCAGCTTTTCGGACAGGCGGGGCACCGGGGAGCTGTTTTTT
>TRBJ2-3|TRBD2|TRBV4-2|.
CASSQGDSGGTDTQYF
TGTGCCAGCAGCCAAGGAGACAGCGGGGGCACAGATACGCAGTATTTT
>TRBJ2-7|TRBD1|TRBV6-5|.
CASSVTGTPYEQYF
TGTGCCAGCAGCGTGACAGGGACCCCCTACGAGCAGTACTTC
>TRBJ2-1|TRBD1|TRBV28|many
CASRAEWDRGNEQFF
TGTGCCAGCAGAGCCGAGTGGGACAGGGGGAATGAGCAGTTCTTC
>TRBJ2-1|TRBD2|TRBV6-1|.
CASTGLAGADEQFF
TGTGCCAGCACCGGACTAGCGGGAGCCGATGAGCAGTTCTTC
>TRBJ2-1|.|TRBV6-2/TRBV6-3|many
CASSLYPDVGEQFF
TGTGCCAGCAGTTTATACCCTGATGTTGGTGAGCAGTTCTTC
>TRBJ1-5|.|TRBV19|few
CASRIPHRDSNQPQHF
TGTGCCAGTAGGATCCCCCACAGAGATAGCAATCAGCCCCAGCATTTT
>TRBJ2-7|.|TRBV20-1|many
CSASSGDPSYEQYF
TGCAGTGCTAGTTCGGGGGACCCCTCCTACGAGCAGTACTTC
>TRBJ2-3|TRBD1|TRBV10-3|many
CAIRRGQGDADTQYF
TGTGCCATCAGGAGGGGACAGGGGGATGCAGATACGCAGTATTTT
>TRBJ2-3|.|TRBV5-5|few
CASSFADNLDTQYF
TGTGCCAGCAGCTTTGCGGACAACCTAGATACGCAGTATTTT
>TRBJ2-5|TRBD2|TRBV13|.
CDSSSRLAGLQETQYF
TGTGACAGCAGCTCCCGACTAGCGGGACTCCAAGAGACCCAGTACTTC
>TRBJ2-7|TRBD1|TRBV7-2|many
CASSPRQGIGEQYF
TGTGCCAGCAGCCCCAGACAGGGGATAGGCGAGCAGTACTTC
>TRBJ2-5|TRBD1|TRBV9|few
CASSVNGQGLQETQYF
TGTGCCAGCAGCGTGAACGGACAGGGCCTCCAAGAGACCCAGTACTTC
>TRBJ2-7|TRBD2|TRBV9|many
CASSGLAGDEQYF
TGTGCCAGCTCTGGACTAGCGGGCGACGAGCAGTACTTC
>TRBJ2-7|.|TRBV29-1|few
CSVTGYYEQYF
TGCAGCGTAACAGGGTACTACGAGCAGTACTTC
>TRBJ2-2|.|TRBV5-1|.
CASSLGWAGTRTGELFF
TGCGCCAGCAGCTTGGGTTGGGCAGGGACTCGCACCGGGGAGCTGTTTTTT
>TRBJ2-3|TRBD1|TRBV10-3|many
CAIMGDRGINTDTQYF
TGTGCCATCATGGGGGACAGGGGAATTAACACAGATACGCAGTATTTT
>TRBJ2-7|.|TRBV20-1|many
CSVPPGHPLGQYEQYF
TGCAGTGTCCCTCCGGGACACCCACTAGGGCAATACGAGCAGTACTTC
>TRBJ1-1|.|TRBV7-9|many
CAAQGMNTEAFF
TGTGCTGCCCAGGGAATGAACACTGAAGCTTTCTTT
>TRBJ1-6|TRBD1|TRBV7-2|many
CASSLTGGADSPLHF
TGTGCCAGCAGCCTAACAGGGGGCGCGGACTCACCCCTCCACTTT
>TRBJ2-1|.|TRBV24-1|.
CATCSGTRNEQFF
TGTGCCACTTGTTCCGGGACTCGAAATGAGCAGTTCTTC
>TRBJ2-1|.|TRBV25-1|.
CASSLPNEVMGSEQFF
TGTGCCAGCAGCCTTCCTAACGAGGTGATGGGGTCTGAGCAGTTCTTC
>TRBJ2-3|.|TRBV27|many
CASRHSGGTDTQYF
TGTGCCAGCAGACATAGCGGAGGCACAGATACGCAGTATTTT
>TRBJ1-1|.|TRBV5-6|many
CASSLPDEMNTEAFF
TGTGCCAGCAGCTTGCCGGATGAAATGAACACTGAAGCTTTCTTT
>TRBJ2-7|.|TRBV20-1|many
CSKRGPTREQYF
TGCAGTAAGAGAGGGCCAACGAGGGAGCAGTACTTC
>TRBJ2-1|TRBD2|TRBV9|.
CASSVGGGAIFHEQFF
TGTGCCAGCAGCGTAGGCGGGGGGGCCATTTTTCATGAGCAGTTCTTC
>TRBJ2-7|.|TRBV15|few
CATSRANSYEQYF
TGTGCCACCAGCAGAGCCAACTCATACGAGCAGTACTTC
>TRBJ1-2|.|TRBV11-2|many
CASGRLRGYTF
TGTGCCAGCGGACGACTGAGGGGCTACACCTTC
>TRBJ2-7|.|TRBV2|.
CASSDPGYYEQYF
TGTGCCAGCAGTGATCCGGGCTACTACGAGCAGTACTTC
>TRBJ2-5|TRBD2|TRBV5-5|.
CATSLAFETQYF
TGTGCCACCTCACTAGCGTTCGAGACCCAGTACTTC
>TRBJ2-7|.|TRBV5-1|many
CASSLLAYRPYEQYF
TGCGCCAGCAGCTTGCTGGCTTACAGGCCCTACGAGCAGTACTTC
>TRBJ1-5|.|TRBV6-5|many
CASSYRGGNQPQHF
TGTGCCAGCAGTTACCGGGGGGGCAATCAGCCCCAGCATTTT
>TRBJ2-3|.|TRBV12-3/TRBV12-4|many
CASSLQGGDTQYF
TGTGCCAGCAGTTTACAGGGCGGCGATACGCAGTATTTT
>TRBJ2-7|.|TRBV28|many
CASSLPTRREEQYF
TGTGCCAGCAGCCTACCGACCCGACGCGAGGAGCAGTACTTC
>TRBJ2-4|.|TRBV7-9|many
CASSSALAKNIQYF
TGTGCCAGCAGCTCGGCCCTAGCCAAAAACATTCAGTACTTC
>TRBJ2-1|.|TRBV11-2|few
CASSQSGLGYNEQFF
TGTGCCAGCAGCCAGTCGGGGCTCGGGTACAATGAGCAGTTCTTC
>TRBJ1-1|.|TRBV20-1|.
CSARASTGRTEAFF
TGCAGTGCTAGAGCCTCTACAGGGAGGACTGAAGCTTTCTTT
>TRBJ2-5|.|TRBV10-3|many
CAIGGAGGQETQYF
TGTGCAATCGGGGGAGCAGGGGGCCAAGAGACCCAGTACTTC
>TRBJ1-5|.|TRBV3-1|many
CASSQGKVYSNQPQHF
TGTGCCAGCAGCCAAGGAAAAGTCTATAGCAATCAGCCCCAGCATTTT
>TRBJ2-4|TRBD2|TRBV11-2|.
CASSFGLAELVLAKNIQYF
TGTGCCAGCAGCTTCGGACTAGCGGAGCTTGTCCTAGCCAAAAACATTCAGTACTTC
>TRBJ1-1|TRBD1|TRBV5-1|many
CASSHGQGRTEAFF
TGCGCCAGCAGCCATGGACAGGGGAGGACTGAAGCTTTCTTT
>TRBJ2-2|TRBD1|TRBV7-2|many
CASGQGINTGELFF
TGTGCCAGTGGACAGGGGATTAACACCGGGGAGCTGTTTTTT
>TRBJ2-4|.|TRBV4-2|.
CASSQDLMGTKISLENIQYF
TGTGCCAGCAGCCAAGATCTGATGGGGACCAAGATTAGCCTAGAAAACATTCAGTACTTC